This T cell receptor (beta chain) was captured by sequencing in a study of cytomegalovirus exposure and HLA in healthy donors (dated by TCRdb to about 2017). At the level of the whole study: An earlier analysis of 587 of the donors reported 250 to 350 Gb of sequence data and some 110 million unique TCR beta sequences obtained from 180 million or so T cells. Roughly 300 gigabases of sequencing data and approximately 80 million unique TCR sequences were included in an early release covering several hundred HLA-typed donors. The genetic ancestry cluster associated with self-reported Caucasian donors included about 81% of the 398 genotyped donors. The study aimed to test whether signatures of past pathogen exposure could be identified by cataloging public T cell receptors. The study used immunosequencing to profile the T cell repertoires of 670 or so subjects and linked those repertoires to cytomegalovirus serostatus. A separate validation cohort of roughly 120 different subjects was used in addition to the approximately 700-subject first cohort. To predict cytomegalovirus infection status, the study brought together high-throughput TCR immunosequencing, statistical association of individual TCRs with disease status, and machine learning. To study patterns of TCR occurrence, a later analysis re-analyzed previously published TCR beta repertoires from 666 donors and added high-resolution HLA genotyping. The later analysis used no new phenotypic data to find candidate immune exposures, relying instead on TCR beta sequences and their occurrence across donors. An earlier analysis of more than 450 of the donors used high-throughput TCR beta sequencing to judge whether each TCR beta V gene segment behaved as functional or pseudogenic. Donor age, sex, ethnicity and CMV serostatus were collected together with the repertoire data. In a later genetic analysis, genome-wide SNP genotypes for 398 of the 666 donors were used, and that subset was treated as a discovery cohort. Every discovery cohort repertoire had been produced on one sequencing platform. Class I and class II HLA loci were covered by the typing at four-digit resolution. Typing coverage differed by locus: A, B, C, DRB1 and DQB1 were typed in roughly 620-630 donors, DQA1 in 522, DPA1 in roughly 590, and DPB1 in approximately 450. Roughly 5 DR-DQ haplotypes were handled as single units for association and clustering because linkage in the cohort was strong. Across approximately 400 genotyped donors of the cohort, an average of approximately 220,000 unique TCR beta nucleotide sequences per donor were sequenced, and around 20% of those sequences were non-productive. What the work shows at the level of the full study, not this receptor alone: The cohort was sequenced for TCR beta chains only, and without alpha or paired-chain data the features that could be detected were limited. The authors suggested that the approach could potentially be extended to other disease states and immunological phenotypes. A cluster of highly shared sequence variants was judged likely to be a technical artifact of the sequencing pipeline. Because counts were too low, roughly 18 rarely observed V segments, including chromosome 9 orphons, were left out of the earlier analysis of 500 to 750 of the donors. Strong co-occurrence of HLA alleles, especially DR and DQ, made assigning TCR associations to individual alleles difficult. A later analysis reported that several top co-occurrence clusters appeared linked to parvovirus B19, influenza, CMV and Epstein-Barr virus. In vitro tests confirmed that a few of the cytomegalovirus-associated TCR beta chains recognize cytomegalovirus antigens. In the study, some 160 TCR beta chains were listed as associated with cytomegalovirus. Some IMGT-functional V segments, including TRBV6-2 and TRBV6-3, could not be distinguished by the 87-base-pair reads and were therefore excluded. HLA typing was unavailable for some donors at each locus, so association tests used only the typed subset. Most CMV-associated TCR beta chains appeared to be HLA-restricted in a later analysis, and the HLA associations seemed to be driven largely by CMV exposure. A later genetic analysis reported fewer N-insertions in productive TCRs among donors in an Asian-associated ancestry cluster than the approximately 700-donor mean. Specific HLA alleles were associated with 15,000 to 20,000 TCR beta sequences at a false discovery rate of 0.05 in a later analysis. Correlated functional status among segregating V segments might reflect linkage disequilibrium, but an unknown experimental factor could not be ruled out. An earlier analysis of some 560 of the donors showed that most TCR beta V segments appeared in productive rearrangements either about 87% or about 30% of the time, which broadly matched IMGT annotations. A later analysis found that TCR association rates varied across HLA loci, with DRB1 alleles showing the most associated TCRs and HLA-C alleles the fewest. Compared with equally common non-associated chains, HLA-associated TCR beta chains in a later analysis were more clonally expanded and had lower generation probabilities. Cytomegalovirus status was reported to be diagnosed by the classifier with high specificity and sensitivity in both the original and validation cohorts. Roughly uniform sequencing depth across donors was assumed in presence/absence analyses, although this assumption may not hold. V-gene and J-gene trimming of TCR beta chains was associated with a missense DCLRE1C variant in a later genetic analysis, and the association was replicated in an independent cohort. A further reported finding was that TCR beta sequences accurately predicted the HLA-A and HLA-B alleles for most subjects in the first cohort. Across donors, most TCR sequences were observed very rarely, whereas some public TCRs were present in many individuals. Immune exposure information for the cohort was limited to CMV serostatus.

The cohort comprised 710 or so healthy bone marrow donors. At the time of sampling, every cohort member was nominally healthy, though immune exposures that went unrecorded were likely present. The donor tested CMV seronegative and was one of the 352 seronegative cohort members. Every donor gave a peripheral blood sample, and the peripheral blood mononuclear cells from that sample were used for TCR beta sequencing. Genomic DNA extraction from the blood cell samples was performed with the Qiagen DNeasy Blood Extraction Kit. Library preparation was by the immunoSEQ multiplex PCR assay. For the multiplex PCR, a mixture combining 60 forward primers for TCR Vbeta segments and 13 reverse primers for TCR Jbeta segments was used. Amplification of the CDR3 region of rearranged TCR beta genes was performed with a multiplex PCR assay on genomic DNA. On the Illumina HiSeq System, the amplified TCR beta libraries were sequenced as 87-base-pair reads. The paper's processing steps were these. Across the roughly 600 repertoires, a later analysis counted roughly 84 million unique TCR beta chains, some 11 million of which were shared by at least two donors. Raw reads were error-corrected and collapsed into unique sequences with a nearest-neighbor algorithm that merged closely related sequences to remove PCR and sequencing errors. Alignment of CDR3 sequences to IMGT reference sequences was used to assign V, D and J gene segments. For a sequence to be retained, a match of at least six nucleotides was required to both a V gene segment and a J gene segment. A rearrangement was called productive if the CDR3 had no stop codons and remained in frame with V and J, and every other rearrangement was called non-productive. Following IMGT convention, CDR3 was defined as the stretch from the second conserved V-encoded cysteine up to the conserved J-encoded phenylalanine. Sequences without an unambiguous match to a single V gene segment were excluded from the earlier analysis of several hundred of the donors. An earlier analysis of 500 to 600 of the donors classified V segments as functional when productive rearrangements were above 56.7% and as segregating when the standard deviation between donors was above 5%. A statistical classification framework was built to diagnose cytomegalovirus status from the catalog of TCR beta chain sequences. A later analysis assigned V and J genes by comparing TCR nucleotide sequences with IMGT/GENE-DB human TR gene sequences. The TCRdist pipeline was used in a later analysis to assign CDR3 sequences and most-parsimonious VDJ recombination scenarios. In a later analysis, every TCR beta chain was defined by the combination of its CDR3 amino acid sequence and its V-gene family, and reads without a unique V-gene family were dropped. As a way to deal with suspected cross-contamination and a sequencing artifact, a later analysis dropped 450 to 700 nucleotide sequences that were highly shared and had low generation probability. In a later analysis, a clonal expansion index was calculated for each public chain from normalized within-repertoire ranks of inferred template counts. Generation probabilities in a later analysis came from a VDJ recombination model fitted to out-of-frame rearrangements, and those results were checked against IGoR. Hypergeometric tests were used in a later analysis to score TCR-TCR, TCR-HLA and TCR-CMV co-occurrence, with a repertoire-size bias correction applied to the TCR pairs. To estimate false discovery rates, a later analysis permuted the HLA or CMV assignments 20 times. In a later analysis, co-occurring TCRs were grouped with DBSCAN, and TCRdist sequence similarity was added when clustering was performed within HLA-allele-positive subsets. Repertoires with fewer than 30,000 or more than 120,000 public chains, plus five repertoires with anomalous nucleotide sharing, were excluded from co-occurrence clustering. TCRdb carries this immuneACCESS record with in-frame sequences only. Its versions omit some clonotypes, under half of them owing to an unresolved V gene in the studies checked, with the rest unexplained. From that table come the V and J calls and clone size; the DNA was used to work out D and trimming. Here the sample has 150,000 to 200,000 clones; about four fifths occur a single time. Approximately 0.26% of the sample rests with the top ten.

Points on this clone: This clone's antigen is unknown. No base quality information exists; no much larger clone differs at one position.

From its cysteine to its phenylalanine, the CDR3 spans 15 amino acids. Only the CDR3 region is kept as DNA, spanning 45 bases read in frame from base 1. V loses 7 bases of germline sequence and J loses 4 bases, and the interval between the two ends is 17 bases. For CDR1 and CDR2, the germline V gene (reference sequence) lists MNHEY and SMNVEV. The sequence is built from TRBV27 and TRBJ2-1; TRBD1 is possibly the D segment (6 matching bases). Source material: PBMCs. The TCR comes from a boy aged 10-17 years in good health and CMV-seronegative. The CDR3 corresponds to CASTRGGTGYNEQFF. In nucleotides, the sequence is TGTGCCAGCACCCGAGGGGGAACAGGGTACAATGAGCAGTTCTTC.